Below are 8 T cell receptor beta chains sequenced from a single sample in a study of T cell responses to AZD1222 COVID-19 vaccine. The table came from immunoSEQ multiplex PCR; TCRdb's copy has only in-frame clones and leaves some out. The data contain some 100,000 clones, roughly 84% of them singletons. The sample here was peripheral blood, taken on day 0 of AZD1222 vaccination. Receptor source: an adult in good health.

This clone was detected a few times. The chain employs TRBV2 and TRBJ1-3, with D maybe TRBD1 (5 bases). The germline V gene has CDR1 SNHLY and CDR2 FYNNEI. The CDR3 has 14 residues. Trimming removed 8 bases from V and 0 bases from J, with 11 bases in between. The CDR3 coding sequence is TGTGCCAGCGCGGGGGGGAACTCTGGAAACACCATATATTTT. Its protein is CASAGGNSGNTIYF.

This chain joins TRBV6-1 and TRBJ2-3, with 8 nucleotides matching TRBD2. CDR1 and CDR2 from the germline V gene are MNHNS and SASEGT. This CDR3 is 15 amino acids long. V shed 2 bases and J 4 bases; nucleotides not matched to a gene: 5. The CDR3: CASSELAGLSDTQYF. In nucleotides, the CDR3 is TGTGCCAGCAGTGAACTAGCGGGTCTATCAGATACGCAGTATTTT.

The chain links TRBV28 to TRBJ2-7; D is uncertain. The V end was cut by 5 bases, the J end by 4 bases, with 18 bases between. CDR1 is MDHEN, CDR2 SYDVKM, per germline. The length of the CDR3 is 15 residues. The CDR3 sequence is CASSPSSTPGYEQYF. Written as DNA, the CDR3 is TGTGCCAGCAGTCCATCCTCGACCCCGGGTTACGAGCAGTACTTC.

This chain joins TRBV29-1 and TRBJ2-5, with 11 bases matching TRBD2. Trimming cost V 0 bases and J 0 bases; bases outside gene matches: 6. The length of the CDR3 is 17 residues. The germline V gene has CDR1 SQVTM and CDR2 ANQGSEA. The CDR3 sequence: CSVEDETSGMYQETQYF. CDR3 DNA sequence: TGCAGCGTTGAAGACGAGACTAGCGGGATGTACCAAGAGACCCAGTACTTC.

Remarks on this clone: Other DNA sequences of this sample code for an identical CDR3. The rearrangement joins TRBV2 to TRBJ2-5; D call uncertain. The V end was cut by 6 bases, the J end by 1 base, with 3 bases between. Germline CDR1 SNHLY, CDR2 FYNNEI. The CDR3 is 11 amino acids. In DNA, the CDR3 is TGTGCCAGCAGCCCCCAAGAGACCCAGTACTTC. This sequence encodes CASSPQETQYF.

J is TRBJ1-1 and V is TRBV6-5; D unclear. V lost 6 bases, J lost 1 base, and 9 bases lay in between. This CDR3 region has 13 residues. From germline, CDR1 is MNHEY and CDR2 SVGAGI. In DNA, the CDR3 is TGTGCCAGCAGCTTCGGGCCGAACACTGAAGCTTTCTTT. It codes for CASSFGPNTEAFF.

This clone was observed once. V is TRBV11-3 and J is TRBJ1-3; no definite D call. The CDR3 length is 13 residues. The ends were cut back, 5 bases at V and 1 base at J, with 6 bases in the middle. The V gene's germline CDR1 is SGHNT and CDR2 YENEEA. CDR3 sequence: CASSPRSGNTIYF. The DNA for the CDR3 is TGTGCCAGCAGCCCCCGATCTGGAAACACCATATATTTT. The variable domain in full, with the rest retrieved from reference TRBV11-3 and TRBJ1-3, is EAGVVQSPRYKIIEKKQPVAFWCNPISGHNTLYWYLQNLGQGPELLIRYENEEAVDDSQLPKDRFSAERLKGVDSTLKIQPAELGDSAVYLCASSPRSGNTIYFGEGSWLTVV.

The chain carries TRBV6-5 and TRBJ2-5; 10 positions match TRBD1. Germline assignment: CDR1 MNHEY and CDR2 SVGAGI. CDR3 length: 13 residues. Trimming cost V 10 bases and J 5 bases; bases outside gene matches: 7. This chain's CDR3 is CAIGQGGGETQYF. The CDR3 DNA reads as TGTGCCATCGGACAGGGGGGCGGGGAGACCCAGTACTTC.